These 4 T cell receptor beta chains were sequenced from one sample in a study of PD-L1 blockade in urothelial cancer. Repertoires were generated with immunoSEQ multiplex PCR, while TCRdb's copy carries only in-frame clones and drops some. The data show about 36,000 clones, roughly 84% seen once. Time point: peripheral blood 6 weeks after treatment start. Sequenced material: PBMCs, taken around atezolizumab (anti-PD-L1) treatment. The receptors were gathered from a man in his forties with urothelial cancer.

This clone occurred a few times. J is TRBJ2-7 and V is TRBV11-2, with a possible D match to TRBD2 (5 bases). V was shortened by 5 bases and J by 2 bases, with 19 bases between the two germline ends. Germline V gives CDR1 SGHAT, CDR2 FQNNGV. This CDR3 contains 16 residues. This chain's CDR3 is CASSPNQRTGTYEQYF. For the CDR3, the DNA is TGTGCCAGCAGCCCAAACCAACGCACGGGGACCTACGAGCAGTACTTC.

The genes are TRBV19 and TRBJ2-4; the match to TRBD2 covers 8 bases. Germline-derived CDR1 and CDR2 are LNHDA and SQIVND (reference sequence). The CDR3 is 16 amino acids. The J segment lost 0 bases and the V segment lost 1 base, leaving 2 bases of the junction unmatched. CDR3 DNA: TGTGCCAGTAGTATAGGACTAGCGCTAGCCAAAAACATTCAGTACTTC. The encoded protein is CASSIGLALAKNIQYF.

The table lists this clone with a count of one. The chain links TRBV28 to TRBJ1-2; maybe TRBD1 (5 bases). The V end lost 2 bases, the J end lost 5 bases, and 12 bases lay between the germline ends. The CDR3 has 14 residues. Germline V CDR1 and CDR2: MDHEN, SYDVKM. The CDR3 sequence is CASSLTGERYGYTF. The CDR3 DNA reads as TGTGCCAGCAGTTTAACGGGGGAAAGGTATGGCTACACCTTC.

This chain uses TRBV27 with TRBJ2-5, with D possibly matching TRBD2 (7 bases). This CDR3 comprises 15 residues. The germline V gene has CDR1 MNHEY and CDR2 SMNVEV (reference sequence). The ends were cut back, 4 bases at V and 5 bases at J, with 17 bases in the middle. CDR3 bases: TGTGCCAGCAGTTCCAGAGGGGGGGGGCGGGAGACCCAGTACTTC. Its translation is CASSSRGGGRETQYF.